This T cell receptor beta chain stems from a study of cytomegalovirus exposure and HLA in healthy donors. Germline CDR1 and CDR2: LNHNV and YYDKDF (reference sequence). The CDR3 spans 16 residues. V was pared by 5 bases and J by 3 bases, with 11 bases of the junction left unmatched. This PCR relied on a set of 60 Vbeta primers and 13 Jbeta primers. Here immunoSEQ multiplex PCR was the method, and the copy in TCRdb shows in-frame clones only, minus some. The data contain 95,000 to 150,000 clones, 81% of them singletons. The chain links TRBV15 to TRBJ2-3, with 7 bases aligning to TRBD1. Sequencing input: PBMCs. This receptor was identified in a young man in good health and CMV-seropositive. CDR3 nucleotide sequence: TGTGCCACCAGCTATCGACAGGGTATGGGGACAGATACGCAGTATTTT. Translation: CATSYRQGMGTDTQYF.